What follows are 2 T cell receptor beta chains derived from one specimen sequenced in a study of T-cell reconstitution after alpha-beta-depleted transplantation in children. TCRbeta library preparation incorporated unique molecular identifiers. Each CDR3 protein is one row after TCRdb ran MiXCR on the PCR reads. The data show 350,000 to 500,000 distinct CDR3 sequences, around 46% seen once. The sequences come from PBMCs, collected before TCRalphabeta/CD19-depleted stem cell transplant. These TCRs come from a girl aged 2 to 10 with aplastic anemia, due to receive a stem cell transplant.

The chain has TRBV20-1 and TRBJ2-7; 7 bases match TRBD2. The CDR3 sequence is 12 residues long. V lost 6 bases, J lost 5 bases, and 7 bases stayed unmatched. Per germline, CDR1 DFQATT and CDR2 SNEGSKA (reference sequence). The CDR3 bases are TGCAGTGCGCGGACTAGTTCCAACGAGCAGTACTTC. Translation: CSARTSSNEQYF.

Only one count was recorded for this clonotype. This chain links TRBV6-5 with TRBJ2-1; D possibly corresponds to TRBD2 (5 bases). Germline V lookup: CDR1 MNHEY, CDR2 SVGAGI. V dropped 7 bases and J dropped 10 bases, with 14 bases sitting between them. The CDR3 sequence is 12 residues long. In nucleotides, the CDR3 is TGTGCCAGCATTCGTAGGTCGGGGGAGCAGTTCTTC. This gives the protein CASIRRSGEQFF.